Listed below are T cell receptor beta chains from one sample, sequenced in a study of CD8+ T cells in alopecia areata. Some clones are missing from TCRdb's copy, which holds only in-frame ones; the method was immunoSEQ multiplex PCR. Of 200,000 or so clones listed, 40% to 45% are singletons. The sample consisted of CD4+ T cells sorted from blood, taken at approximately week 36, from a patient treated with tofacitinib. All receptors come from a human donor with alopecia areata. Each CDR3 is given with its conserved first and last residue. A D gene is named only where the DNA matches it firmly. Rows may omit the clone size; those that give it use once, few, many or a size class.

V	D	size	J	DNA	CDR3
TRBV28	-	-	TRBJ2-7	TGTGCCAGCAGTTTAGCCAGGGGTATTTACGAGCAGTACTTC	CASSLARGIYEQYF
TRBV30	-	-	TRBJ1-2	TGTGCCTGGAGGGACGAAACGGTATATGGCTACACCTTC	CAWRDETVYGYTF
TRBV9	TRBD2	-	TRBJ2-5	TGTGCCAGCAGCGTCGGACTAGCGGGAGTTGAAGAGACCCAGTACTTC	CASSVGLAGVEETQYF
TRBV28	TRBD1	-	TRBJ1-5	TGTGCCAGCAGCCTTGACAGGGGAAATCAGCCCCAGCATTTT	CASSLDRGNQPQHF
TRBV29-1	-	-	TRBJ2-3	TGCAGCGTCCCAAGGGGCACAGATACGCAGTATTTT	CSVPRGTDTQYF
TRBV7-3	TRBD2	many	TRBJ2-4	TGTGCCAGCAGCTTAGGTAGCGGGAAAAACATTCAGTACTTC	CASSLGSGKNIQYF
TRBV5-1	-	-	TRBJ1-2	TGCGCCAGCAGCTTGAGTGGACAGACTCCCTATGGCTACACCTTC	CASSLSGQTPYGYTF
TRBV29-1	TRBD2	-	TRBJ2-2	TGCAGCGTTCGGGTTAGCGGGAGTACGGCCGGGGAGCTGTTTTTT	CSVRVSGSTAGELFF
TRBV5-1	TRBD2	-	TRBJ2-3	TGCGCCAGCAGCAATCCGGGACTAGCGGGTCCGAGGGCAGATACGCAGTATTTT	CASSNPGLAGPRADTQYF
TRBV29-1	-	-	TRBJ2-5	TGCAGCGCCTCCGAAGAGACCCAGTACTTC	CSASEETQYF
TRBV29-1	TRBD2	-	TRBJ2-1	TGCAGCGTTGGACTAGCGGGAATTTACAATGAGCAGTTCTTC	CSVGLAGIYNEQFF
TRBV30	-	-	TRBJ2-2	TGTGCCTGGAGTAAGACCGGGGAGCTGTTTTTT	CAWSKTGELFF
TRBV27	TRBD1	-	TRBJ1-2	TGTGCCAGCAGTTCCGGGACAGGGGGCGCGGGCTACACCTTC	CASSSGTGGAGYTF
TRBV29-1	TRBD2	few	TRBJ2-5	TGCAGCGTTGCCGTAGCGGGAGGGCCCCAGACCCAGTACTTC	CSVAVAGGPQTQYF
TRBV29-1	-	few	TRBJ2-7	TGCAAGTACTACGAGCAGTACTTC	CKYYEQYF
TRBV29-1	-	-	TRBJ2-1	TGCAGCGTTGTAAGTGGATATAACAATGAGCAGTTCTTC	CSVVSGYNNEQFF